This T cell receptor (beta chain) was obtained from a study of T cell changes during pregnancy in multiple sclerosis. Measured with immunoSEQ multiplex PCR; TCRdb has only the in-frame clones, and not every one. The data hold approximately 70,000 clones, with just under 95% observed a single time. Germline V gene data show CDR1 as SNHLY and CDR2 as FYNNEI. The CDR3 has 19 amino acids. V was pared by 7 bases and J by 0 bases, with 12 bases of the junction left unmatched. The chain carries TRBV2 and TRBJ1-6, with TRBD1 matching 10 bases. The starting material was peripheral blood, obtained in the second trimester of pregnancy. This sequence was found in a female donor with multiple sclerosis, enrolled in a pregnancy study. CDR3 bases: TGTGCCAGCAAGGGACGGACAGGGGGAGAGAGCTCCTATAATTCACCCCTCCACTTT. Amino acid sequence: CASKGRTGGESSYNSPLHF.